This TCR beta chain was sequenced during a study of blood T cell repertoires in COVID-19. In the original workflow: Estimation of nucleated cell counts relied on the amplification of reference gene primers. Clones were sequenced by immunoSEQ multiplex PCR, and TCRdb holds only the in-frame ones, with some missing. D and trimming were read from the DNA, whereas the V and J calls and clone size are those reported in that table. The sample shows about 91,000 clones, almost 85% of them seen only once. Between the trimmed V and J ends, which lost 0 bases and 4 bases, there was a span of 8 bases. The V gene's germline CDR1 is SGHDT and CDR2 YYEEEE. This CDR3 spans 13 amino acids.

V usage is TRBV5-6 and J usage is TRBJ2-7; no clear D. This TCR was recovered from a man aged 45 to 65 with active or convalescent COVID-19. Sample: peripheral blood. CDR3 bases: TGTGCCAGCAGCTTGGGGCCAGATTACGAGCAGTACTTC. Translating gives CASSLGPDYEQYF.